This entry describes one TCR beta chain. This record belongs to a study of response to subunit inactivated influenza vaccine. Germline V CDR1 and CDR2: SGHDN, FVKESK. This CDR3 has 15 residues. The V end lost 1 base, the J end lost 6 bases, and 14 bases lay between the germline ends. TCRdb passed the RT-PCR reads through MiXCR, listing each CDR3 protein once. The table shows roughly 630,000 distinct CDR3 sequences, with 11% to 15% occurring only once. The sample in question was PBMCs from blood, obtained roughly 2 weeks before vaccination. The chain is built from TRBV14 and TRBJ2-3, with D perhaps matching TRBD1 or TRBD2 (6 bases each). The receptor's source is a man aged 45-60 years who received an inactivated influenza vaccine. The CDR3 bases are TGTGCCAGCAGCCAAGTCTACGGGGGCCAGGATACGCAGTATTTT. It translates to CASSQVYGGQDTQYF.